The 32 T cell receptor beta chains below come from one sample, sequenced in a study of T-cell memory formation after mild COVID-19. TCRdb re-called the 5' RACE reads through MiXCR, storing one row per CDR3 protein. The table shows around 250,000 distinct CDR3 sequences, with over 8.5% occurring only once. The sequencing input was PBMCs or a T cell subset sorted from them (not recorded which). The receptors derive from a man in his late teens or twenties who had mild COVID-19 (a few samples of this study predate the infection). Cell type and time point are not known.

V gene TRBV15 combines with J gene TRBJ1-6, with D maybe TRBD1 (5 bases). This CDR3 is 18 amino acids long. Germline V CDR1 and CDR2: LNHNV, YYDKDF (reference sequence). V was trimmed by 0 bases and J by 0 bases, leaving 12 bases between them. The CDR3 loop is CATSRDGGWDSYNSPLHF. CDR3 DNA sequence: TGTGCCACCAGCAGAGATGGGGGATGGGACTCCTATAATTCACCCCTCCACTTT. The whole variable domain, remainder taken from reference TRBV15 and TRBJ1-6, is DAMVIQNPRYQVTQFGKPVTLSCSQTLNHNVMYWYQQKSSQAPKLLFHYYDKDFNNEADTPDNFQSRRPNTSFCFLDIRSPGLGDTAMYLCATSRDGGWDSYNSPLHFGNGTRLTVT.

In its sample, this clonotype was seen a few times. The chain links TRBV6-5 to TRBJ1-1, with D uncertain. The germline V gene encodes CDR1 MNHEY and CDR2 SVGAGI. There are 13 residues in the CDR3. Trimming pared 1 base from V and 1 base from J, leaving 4 bases between. This CDR3 is CASSYFGNTEAFF. The CDR3 DNA follows: TGTGCCAGCAGTTACTTCGGGAACACTGAAGCTTTCTTT.

This clonotype appeared many times. This rearrangement joins TRBV6-6 to TRBJ2-7; D gene uncertain. The CDR3 length is 14 residues. Trimming cost V 5 bases and J 2 bases, with 13 bases left between them. CDR1 and CDR2 (germline): MNHNY, SVGAGI (reference sequence). The CDR3 sequence is CASSPRALAYEQYV. The CDR3 DNA reads as TGTGCCAGCAGTCCCCGGGCCCTAGCCTACGAGCAGTACGTC.

This clonotype has at least ten counts. The chain couples TRBV6-2 or TRBV6-3 to TRBJ1-5; perhaps TRBD1 as D (5 bases). V dropped 4 bases and J dropped 5 bases, with 9 bases sitting between them. Germline CDR1 reads MNHEY; CDR2 reads SVGEGT. This CDR3 contains 13 residues. CDR3: CASSFGGYQPQHF. In DNA, the CDR3 is TGTGCCAGCAGTTTCGGGGGTTATCAGCCCCAGCATTTT.

This clonotype was counted between two and nine times. The chain couples TRBV4-3 to TRBJ2-2; D might be TRBD2 (6 bases). The V end was cut by 2 bases, the J end by 6 bases, with 19 bases between. There are 17 residues in the CDR3. Germline lookup yields CDR1 LGHNA and CDR2 YSLEER. CDR3 nucleotide sequence: TGCGCCAGCAGCCAAAGCGTGGACTGGGAGGACCCCGGGGAGCTGTTTTTT. It codes for CASSQSVDWEDPGELFF.

The chain has TRBV7-9 and TRBJ2-5; D possibly matches TRBD1 or TRBD2 (5 bases each). The CDR3 loop spans 15 amino acids. Germline V gene lookup returns CDR1 SEHNR and CDR2 FQNEAQ (reference sequence). V gave up 6 bases and J gave up 4 bases, with 18 bases separating them. CDR3 DNA sequence: TGTGCCAGCAGTCGGAGCCGGGGTAGGGGAGAGACCCAGTACTTC. This codes for CASSRSRGRGETQYF.

This clonotype was detected many times. The J gene is TRBJ2-3, the V gene TRBV5-1; unclear D gene. There are 14 residues in the CDR3. From germline, CDR1 is SGHRS and CDR2 YFSETQ. The V gene lost 0 bases and the J gene lost 6 bases, with 11 bases spanning the gap. CDR3 bases: TGCGCCAGCAGCTTGGAACCCTCGAGGGATACGCAGTATTTT. The encoded protein is CASSLEPSRDTQYF.

This clonotype was seen more than once but under ten times. V gene TRBV27 combines with J gene TRBJ2-1; TRBD1 agrees at 9 bases. Per the germline V gene, CDR1 is MNHEY and CDR2 is SMNVEV (reference sequence). V lost 3 bases, J lost 9 bases, and 9 bases stayed unmatched. The CDR3 covers 15 residues. CDR3 residues: CASSLYRGRGSEQFF. The CDR3 coding sequence is TGTGCCAGCAGTTTGTACAGGGGGCGCGGGAGTGAGCAGTTCTTC.

The table lists this clonotype with a few counts. The chain combines TRBV7-2 with TRBJ2-1; D might be TRBD1 or TRBD2, each matching 5 bases. This CDR3 is 14 amino acids long. V lost 9 bases and J lost 5, with 17 bases in between. Germline lookup yields CDR1 SGHTA and CDR2 FQGNSA. DNA of the CDR3: TGTGCCAGTAACCGGGGCCGTAATAACAATGAGCAGTTCTTC. It encodes CASNRGRNNNEQFF.

This clonotype has only a few counts. The chain couples TRBV20-1 to TRBJ1-5; TRBD1 matches 7 bases. With 3 bases clipped from V and 0 bases from J, the junction kept 11 bases outside the gene matches. Germline assignment: CDR1 DFQATT and CDR2 SNEGSKA (reference sequence). The CDR3 consists of 17 residues. The CDR3 protein is CSASVRQGENSNQPQHF. The CDR3 region has the DNA TGCAGTGCTAGCGTCCGACAGGGAGAGAATAGCAATCAGCCCCAGCATTTT.

The CDR3 DNA sequence: TGCAGTGCTAGAGAGGGACTAGGGGCCGGGGAGCTGTTTTTT. Encoded protein: CSAREGLGAGELFF. This chain uses TRBV20-1 with TRBJ2-2; 8 nucleotides agree with TRBD2. J lost 6 bases, V lost 0 bases, and 3 bases had no gene match. The CDR3 extends over 14 amino acids. Germline V gene data show CDR1 as DFQATT and CDR2 as SNEGSKA (reference sequence).

This clonotype was seen a few times. The chain joins TRBV25-1 to TRBJ2-3, with 7 bases that match TRBD1. CDR3 length: 16 residues. Germline values: CDR1 MGHDK, CDR2 SYGVNS. V was clipped by 3 bases and J by 1 base; unmatched bases: 7. CDR3 loop: CASSDSPGGRTDTQYF. In nucleotides, the CDR3 is TGTGCCAGCAGTGATTCCCCAGGGGGACGCACAGATACGCAGTATTTT.

This clonotype was picked up a small number of times. The chain employs TRBV6-5 and TRBJ2-1, with 8 positions matching TRBD2. The CDR3 has 15 amino acids. V shed 6 bases and J 4 bases; nucleotides not matched to a gene: 8. CDR1 MNHEY and CDR2 SVGAGI come from the germline V gene. CDR3 sequence reads: CASSSVAGRYNEQFF. The CDR3 nucleotides read TGTGCCAGCAGCTCAGTAGCGGGGCGATACAATGAGCAGTTCTTC.

The gene calls are TRBV20-1 and TRBJ2-5; D may be TRBD1 (6 bases). CDR1 and CDR2 (germline): DFQATT, SNEGSKA (reference sequence). V lost 3 bases to trimming and J lost 5 bases, with 16 bases between them. There are 14 residues in the CDR3. The chain's CDR3 is CSARPLTGKETQYF. Written as DNA, the CDR3 is TGCAGTGCTAGGCCCCTAACAGGGAAGGAGACCCAGTACTTC.

V and J are TRBV13 and TRBJ2-3; no firm D call. Germline CDR1 PRHDT, CDR2 FYEKMQ (reference sequence). There are 18 residues in the CDR3. Trimming took 1 base from V and 1 from J, leaving 18 bases between them. The CDR3 region has the DNA TGTGCCAGCAGCTTAGCGGCCGGTATGATCGGTGGCACAGATACGCAGTATTTT. Encoded protein: CASSLAAGMIGGTDTQYF.

Only a few counts were recorded for this clonotype. This sequence joins TRBV7-2 and TRBJ2-2, with no clear D. CDR1 and CDR2 (germline): SGHTA, FQGNSA. The CDR3 loop spans 14 amino acids. V was shortened by 2 bases and J by 3 bases, with 7 bases between the two germline ends. CDR3 nucleotides: TGTGCCAGCAGCTTAATGGGGTACACCGGGGAGCTGTTTTTT. It translates to CASSLMGYTGELFF. The complete variable domain, with remaining parts taken from reference TRBV7-2 and TRBJ2-2, reads GAGVSQSPSNKVTEKGKDVELRCDPISGHTALYWYRQSLGQGLEFLIYFQGNSAPDKSGLPSDRFSAERTGGSVSTLTIQRTQQEDSAVYLCASSLMGYTGELFFGEGSRLTVL.

The chain carries TRBV4-2 and TRBJ2-5; the D gene could be TRBD1 or TRBD2 (6 bases each). The germline V and J ends were trimmed by 1 base and 1 base, with 7 bases remaining between them. This CDR3 has 14 amino acids. The germline V gene encodes CDR1 LGHNA and CDR2 YNFKEQ. Written as DNA, the CDR3 is TGTGCCAGCAGCCAAGGGGGGGCCCAAGAGACCCAGTACTTC. Protein sequence: CASSQGGAQETQYF.

In its sample, this clonotype was seen a few times. This chain links TRBV21-1 with TRBJ1-5; the table names TRBD1, a call not compared with the DNA. TRBV21-1 is shown as a pseudogene. The CDR3 covers 15 residues. CDR3 nucleotides: TGTGCCAGCAGCAAAGACCCTGACAGGTCCCAGCCCCAGCATTTT. It codes for CASSKDPDRSQPQHF.

This clonotype was detected only a few times. This chain joins TRBV18 and TRBJ1-3, with D unclear. Germline lookup yields CDR1 KGHSH and CDR2 LQKENI. V gave up 5 bases and J gave up 5 bases, with 16 bases separating them. The CDR3 totals 15 residues. CDR3: CASSATPQFRNTIYF. CDR3 coding DNA: TGTGCCAGCTCAGCGACTCCTCAGTTTCGAAACACCATATATTTT.

This clonotype was counted a few times. This rearrangement joins TRBV12-3 or TRBV12-4 to TRBJ2-7; 7 bases are shared with TRBD2. The CDR3 is 12 residues long. The trim removed 9 bases at V and 3 bases at J, leaving 5 bases unmatched. The CDR3 protein is CASGEGFYEQYF. CDR3 sequence (DNA): TGTGCCAGTGGGGAGGGTTTCTACGAGCAGTACTTC.

J is TRBJ2-7 and V is TRBV7-8; D ambiguous. This CDR3 region has 12 residues. Per germline, CDR1 SGHVS and CDR2 FQNEAQ. Trimming stripped 3 bases from V and 1 base from J, with 4 bases between. The CDR3 DNA is TGTGCCAGCAGCTTGAAGTCCTACGAGCAGTACGTC. It encodes CASSLKSYEQYV.

V and J are TRBV2 and TRBJ2-3, with 8 bases aligning to TRBD2. CDR1 and CDR2 from the germline V gene are SNHLY and FYNNEI. The CDR3 has 14 amino acids. V was clipped by 6 bases and J by 4 bases; unmatched bases: 6. Here the CDR3 reads CASRVTGGADTQYF. The CDR3 DNA reads as TGTGCCAGCAGAGTCACCGGGGGGGCAGATACGCAGTATTTT.

This clonotype was counted only a few times. The CDR3 loop reads CASSSRGSGSSYNEQFF. The CDR3 nucleotides are TGTGCCAGCAGCTCCCGCGGAAGCGGGAGCTCCTACAATGAGCAGTTCTTC. V is TRBV7-6 and J is TRBJ2-1; 8 bases fit TRBD2. CDR3 length: 17 residues. V lost 4 bases and J lost 0; bases outside the gene matches: 8. Germline CDR1 SGHVS, CDR2 FNYEAQ.

The chain joins TRBV4-3 to TRBJ1-1, with D possibly being TRBD1 (6 bases). Germline V lookup: CDR1 LGHNA, CDR2 YSLEER. Trimming removed 1 base from V and 8 bases from J, with 14 bases in between. The CDR3 runs 14 residues. CDR3 in amino acids: CASSQGWDIAEAFF. In DNA form, the CDR3 reads TGCGCCAGCAGCCAAGGCTGGGACATCGCAGAAGCTTTCTTT.

The chain links TRBV5-1 to TRBJ2-7; 11 bases agree with TRBD2. Germline V gene sequence: CDR1 SGHRS, CDR2 YFSETQ. After removal of 4 bases from V and 3 bases from J, the junction contained 6 bases not matched to a gene. CDR3 length equals 15 residues. CDR3 in DNA: TGCGCCAGCAGCGATCGACTAGCGGGGAGCTACGAGCAGTACTTC. Amino acids: CASSDRLAGSYEQYF.

This clonotype was seen more than once but under ten times. CDR3 DNA: TGTGCCAGCAGGACTCGGCTAGCGGGGGGAGAGACCCAGTACTTC. It is translated as CASRTRLAGGETQYF. V and J are TRBV7-8 and TRBJ2-5; 11 bases line up with TRBD2. This CDR3 contains 15 residues. J gave up 4 bases and V 6 bases, and 7 bases lay outside the gene matches. CDR1 is SGHVS and CDR2 is FQNEAQ in the germline V gene.

This clonotype was found a few times. The chain joins TRBV6-2 or TRBV6-3 to TRBJ1-5; TRBD1 matches at 8 bases. Germline V gives CDR1 MNHEY, CDR2 SVGEGT. V was pared by 8 bases and J by 6 bases, with 3 bases of the junction left unmatched. The CDR3 loop spans 12 amino acids. Here the CDR3 DNA reads TGTGCCAGCGGACAGGGTTTTCAGCCCCAGCATTTT. It yields the protein CASGQGFQPQHF.

This chain links TRBV5-1 with TRBJ1-1, with 11 nucleotides matching TRBD1. The CDR3 extends over 16 amino acids. Trimming took 4 bases from V and 1 from J; bases not matched to a gene: 6. The germline V gene encodes CDR1 SGHRS and CDR2 YFSETQ. CDR3 DNA: TGCGCCAGCAGCCGTGGGACAGGGGGGACGAACACTGAAGCTTTCTTT. Encoded protein: CASSRGTGGTNTEAFF.

With regard to this clonotype: This is likely a read error, given that the CDR3 carries no conserved phenylalanine or tryptophan at its end. This chain uses TRBV3-1 with TRBJ2-5, with 7 bases lining up with TRBD1. Looked up from germline, CDR1 is LGHDT and CDR2 is YNNKEL (reference sequence). V trimming: 4 bases; J trimming: 7 bases; junction bases outside the gene matches: 6. This CDR3 spans 13 amino acids. CDR3 nucleotides: TGTGCCAGCAGCCTCCGGGACAGAGCGACCCAGTACTTA. Translation: CASSLRDRATQYL.

This sequence joins TRBV7-9 and TRBJ1-4; tentative D call: TRBD1 (5 bases). Per the germline V gene, CDR1 is SEHNR and CDR2 is FQNEAQ (reference sequence). Trimming took off 3 bases at V and 8 bases at J, with 10 bases between the two ends. CDR3 size: 13 residues. The CDR3 sequence: CASSFDRAEKLFF. In DNA form, the CDR3 reads TGTGCCAGCAGCTTCGACAGAGCAGAAAAACTGTTTTTT.

This sequence joins TRBV18 and TRBJ1-6, with 7 bases aligning to TRBD1. V dropped 1 base and J dropped 8; count of bases not matched to a gene: 5. The CDR3 consists of 15 residues. From germline, CDR1 is KGHSH and CDR2 LQKENI. DNA of the CDR3: TGTGCCAGCTCACCACGTACCACAGGGGATTCACCCCTCCACTTT. The encoded protein is CASSPRTTGDSPLHF.

Many counts were recorded for this clonotype. V usage is TRBV7-9 and J usage is TRBJ1-5; TRBD1 agrees at 7 bases. Germline loops: CDR1 SEHNR, CDR2 FQNEAQ (reference sequence). This CDR3 is built from 16 residues. Germline trimming cut 0 bases from V and 5 bases from J; bases unmatched to any gene: 7. CDR3 sequence reads: CASSLAIQGVDQPQHF. The CDR3 region has the DNA TGTGCCAGCAGCTTAGCGATCCAGGGGGTAGATCAGCCCCAGCATTTT.